This T cell receptor (beta chain) was recovered during a study of T cells in Graves' hyperthyroidism and ophthalmopathy. Study results and limitations: Stable hyperthyroidism was told apart from ophthalmopathy by a model built on 13 V-J features. Model predictions of ophthalmopathy came a median 6.5 months before onset.

The study defined stable Graves' hyperthyroidism as no ophthalmopathy progression within 18 months. Each patient was aged 18 to 65 and had newly diagnosed hyperthyroidism of under 2 months' duration. TCR beta CDR3 region amplification was performed from RNA transcripts. HTBI primers were employed in a first-round RT-PCR of the TCR CDR3. From the multiplex PCR reads, TCRdb called clonotypes with MiXCR, one entry per CDR3 protein. This table has roughly 380,000 distinct CDR3 sequences, more than 11% appearing once. This CDR3 has 15 amino acids. CDR1 and CDR2 from the germline V gene are SGHAT and FQNNGV. With 0 bases removed from V and 2 bases from J, the gap between germline ends came to 10 bases. In this sample, this clonotype turned up many times. Antigen specificity is unknown.

The V and J genes are TRBV11-2 and TRBJ2-5; tentative D call: TRBD1 (6 bases). The sequenced sample was blood. This TCR came from a woman aged 55-70 years with Graves' hyperthyroidism. CDR3 nucleotide sequence: TGTGCCAGCAGCTTAGAAGGGACACTGCAAGAGACCCAGTACTTC. Translated, it gives CASSLEGTLQETQYF.